These 27 T cell receptor beta chains were sequenced from one sample in a study of Graves' ophthalmopathy and Graves' hyperthyroidism. The authors amplified TCR beta CDR3 regions from RNA transcripts. HTBI-primed first-round RT-PCR preceded second-round multiplex PCR. TCRdb independently ran MiXCR on the multiplex PCR reads; one entry per CDR3 protein. The repertoire holds 300,000 to 350,000 distinct CDR3 sequences, roughly 16% seen once, with 9% to 15% in the top ten. The sequenced sample was peripheral blood. These TCRs come from an adult man with Graves' ophthalmopathy.

This clonotype was counted ten times or more. This chain uses TRBV6-5 with TRBJ2-5; D possibly uses TRBD1 or TRBD2 (7 bases each). This CDR3 has 15 amino acids. V lost 6 bases and J 5 bases, leaving 19 bases between the germline ends. Looked up from germline, CDR1 is MNHEY and CDR2 is SVGAGI. CDR3 DNA sequence: TGTGCCAGCAGCCCCGATGGGAGGGGGCGGGAGACCCAGTACTTC. It codes for CASSPDGRGRETQYF.

The table lists this clonotype with many counts. The V gene is TRBV7-8, the J gene TRBJ2-7; 8 bases fit TRBD1. V shed 5 bases, J shed 3 bases, and the junction held 9 bases outside the gene matches. Per germline, CDR1 SGHVS and CDR2 FQNEAQ. CDR3 length equals 15 residues. The CDR3 nucleotides read TGTGCCAGCAGCCTACGGCCAGGGGGCGGCTACGAGCAGTACTTC. This gives the protein CASSLRPGGGYEQYF.

In its sample, this clonotype was seen many times. This sequence joins TRBV6-5 and TRBJ2-7; 12 nucleotides agree with TRBD1. The J segment lost 4 bases and the V segment lost 8 bases, leaving 9 bases of the junction unmatched. Per germline, CDR1 MNHEY and CDR2 SVGAGI. The CDR3 contains 15 residues. The CDR3 nucleotides read TGTGCCAGCGGAACTGGGACAGGGGGCGGTTACGAGCAGTACTTC. Translating it yields CASGTGTGGGYEQYF.

This clonotype was seen repeatedly, ten times or more. V is TRBV7-2 and J is TRBJ2-5, with 7 nucleotides matching TRBD2. The CDR3 consists of 14 residues. Germline V CDR1 and CDR2: SGHTA, FQGNSA. V lost 5 bases, J lost 2 bases, and 5 bases stayed unmatched. The CDR3 loop is CASSHPGGQETQYF. CDR3 DNA: TGTGCCAGCAGCCACCCGGGGGGACAAGAGACCCAGTACTTC.

This clonotype was seen ten or more times. This chain joins TRBV6-2 or TRBV6-3 and TRBJ2-2; possibly TRBD2 for D (5 bases). Germline V lookup: CDR1 MNHEY, CDR2 SVGEGT. The V end lost 5 bases, the J end lost 4 bases, and 8 bases lay between the germline ends. The CDR3 is made up of 13 amino acids. The CDR3 reads CASSKDFTGELFF. The CDR3, as DNA: TGTGCCAGCAGTAAGGACTTCACCGGGGAGCTGTTTTTT.

Many counts were recorded for this clonotype. The rearrangement links TRBV27 to TRBJ2-7, with D possibly matching TRBD1 (6 bases). CDR1 is MNHEY and CDR2 is SMNVEV in the germline V gene (reference sequence). V was shortened by 3 bases and J by 6 bases, with 12 bases between the two germline ends. The CDR3 is made up of 13 amino acids. This CDR3 is CASSFTGFREQYF. DNA of the CDR3: TGTGCCAGCAGTTTTACAGGGTTTCGCGAGCAGTACTTC.

This clonotype was recorded many times. This chain connects TRBV11-2 to TRBJ2-7; the match to TRBD2 covers 10 bases. The ends lost 5 bases at V and 6 bases at J; junction bases unmatched: 7. The germline gives CDR1 SGHAT, CDR2 FQNNGV. This CDR3 has 14 residues. Written as DNA, the CDR3 is TGTGCCAGCAGCCAATGGACTAGCGGCTTCGAGCAGTACTTC. This codes for CASSQWTSGFEQYF.

This clonotype was seen repeatedly, ten times or more. V gene TRBV24-1 combines with J gene TRBJ2-5; D not certain. The CDR3 extends over 11 amino acids. V lost 6 bases and J lost 4, with 5 bases in between. Germline CDR1 and CDR2: KGHDR and SFDVKD. For the CDR3, the DNA is TGTGCCACCAGTCTAGGAGAGACCCAGTACTTC. This codes for CATSLGETQYF.

This clonotype was detected once. The rearrangement joins TRBV20-1 to TRBJ2-5; TRBD2 might be the D (5 bases). Germline V gives CDR1 DFQATT, CDR2 SNEGSKA (reference sequence). The CDR3 consists of 12 residues. V was shortened by 5 bases and J by 5 bases, with 12 bases between the two germline ends. The CDR3 DNA is TGCAGTGCTTCACTAGTGGCCGAGACCCAGTACTTC. Its protein is CSASLVAETQYF.

This clonotype was seen ten or more times. The gene calls are TRBV6-5 and TRBJ1-1; D uncertain. This CDR3 spans 13 amino acids. CDR1 is MNHEY and CDR2 is SVGAGI in the germline V gene. Trimming pared 2 bases from V and 3 bases from J, leaving 7 bases between. The CDR3 region is CASSYREYTEAFF. CDR3 bases: TGTGCCAGCAGTTACAGGGAATACACTGAAGCTTTCTTT.

This clonotype was recorded many times. The chain is built from TRBV15 and TRBJ1-6; TRBD1 aligns across 8 bases. The V gene end was trimmed by 3 bases and the J gene end by 6 bases; junction bases not matched to a gene: 7. This CDR3 spans 16 amino acids. Germline V gene data show CDR1 as LNHNV and CDR2 as YYDKDF (reference sequence). In DNA, the CDR3 is TGTGCCACCAGCAGGAGGCCGGGACAGGCTAATTCACCCCTCCACTTT. Encoded protein: CATSRRPGQANSPLHF.

Of note for this clonotype: Likely a read error: the CDR3 ends without its conserved phenylalanine or tryptophan. The chain uses TRBV11-1 and TRBJ1-5; tentatively, D is TRBD1 (6 bases). CDR3 length equals 17 residues. V shed 4 bases and J shed 0 bases, with 16 bases lying between them. CDR1 and CDR2 from the germline V gene are SGHAT and FQDESV (reference sequence). Here the CDR3 DNA reads TGTGCCAGCAGCTCGACGGTACAGGGACTTAGCAATCAGCCCCAGCATTCT. Translation: CASSSTVQGLSNQPQHS.

The chain uses TRBV6-1 and TRBJ1-5; 7 nucleotides align to TRBD1. Germline CDR1 MNHNS, CDR2 SASEGT. With V trimmed by 2 bases and J by 0 bases, 7 bases remained unmatched. This CDR3 spans 17 amino acids. The CDR3 DNA sequence: TGTGCCAGCAGTGAATGGGGACAGCAGTATAGCAATCAGCCCCAGCATTTT. It codes for CASSEWGQQYSNQPQHF.

This clonotype was recorded many times. The chain recombines TRBV20-1 with TRBJ2-7, with D perhaps matching TRBD1 (5 bases). Trimming shortened V by 3 bases and J by 6 bases, and 18 bases separated the two germline ends. CDR3 length: 14 amino acids. The germline CDR1 and CDR2 sequences are DFQATT and SNEGSKA (reference sequence). CDR3 loop: CSASETGRVREQYF. CDR3 nucleotides: TGCAGTGCTAGTGAGACGGGCAGGGTCCGCGAGCAGTACTTC.

This clonotype was counted ten times or more. The chain carries TRBV11-2 and TRBJ2-7, with TRBD2 matching 9 bases. Per germline, CDR1 SGHAT and CDR2 FQNNGV. V shed 0 bases and J 4 bases; nucleotides not matched to a gene: 7. The CDR3 totals 16 residues. The CDR3 sequence is CASSLEAGGPLYEQYF. For the CDR3, the DNA is TGTGCCAGCAGCTTAGAGGCGGGAGGGCCTCTTTACGAGCAGTACTTC.

This clonotype was observed a few times. The germline gene is not matched at one end of the junction; a read error may be the cause. This chain links TRBV4-1 with TRBJ1-5; D remains ambiguous. Germline V gene lookup returns CDR1 MGHRA and CDR2 YSYEKL. The CDR3 is 15 amino acids. This chain's CDR3 is CASSQDLASLQPRHF. The CDR3 bases are TGCGCCAGCAGCCAAGATTTGGCCAGTCTTCAGCCCCGGCATTTT.

This clonotype occurred a few times. This chain uses TRBV6-1 with TRBJ1-1; D not certain. V lost 2 bases and J lost 9, with 10 bases in between. Germline CDR1 reads MNHNS; CDR2 reads SASEGT. The CDR3 runs to 12 residues. CDR3 DNA: TGTGCCAGCAGTGAATTGGGGTTTAAAGCTTTCTTT. This translates into CASSELGFKAFF.

This clonotype has at least ten counts. The chain couples TRBV14 to TRBJ1-1, with 10 bases aligning to TRBD1. The CDR3 covers 16 residues. J gave up 0 bases and V 4 bases, and 5 bases lay outside the gene matches. Looked up from germline, CDR1 is SGHDN and CDR2 is FVKESK. The DNA of the CDR3 is TGTGCCAGCAGCCTCACGGGGACAGGGGTGAACACTGAAGCTTTCTTT. This encodes CASSLTGTGVNTEAFF.

This chain joins TRBV19 and TRBJ1-1, with 8 bases that match TRBD1. Germline V gives CDR1 LNHDA, CDR2 SQIVND (reference sequence). This CDR3 is 14 amino acids long. J was trimmed by 4 bases and V by 6 bases; bases with no gene match: 7. The DNA of the CDR3 is TGTGCCAGTAGGGACAGGGCTTCGGGCACTGAAGCTTTCTTT. Translating it yields CASRDRASGTEAFF.

Ten or more counts support this clonotype. The chain links TRBV24-1 to TRBJ2-5, with D possibly TRBD2 on 5 matching bases. CDR1 is KGHDR, CDR2 SFDVKD, per germline. V shed 0 bases and J shed 5 bases, with 9 bases lying between them. This CDR3 is 14 amino acids long. The CDR3 protein is CATSDLKRGETQYF. DNA for the CDR3: TGTGCCACCAGTGATTTGAAACGCGGGGAGACCCAGTACTTC.

The chain joins TRBV2 to TRBJ1-1; D uncertain. Trimming removed 7 bases from V and 6 bases from J, with 18 bases in between. Germline V gene lookup returns CDR1 SNHLY and CDR2 FYNNEI. The CDR3 totals 14 residues. CDR3 protein: CASTRPPWSAEAFF. Written as DNA, the CDR3 is TGTGCCAGCACCAGGCCACCCTGGAGCGCTGAAGCTTTCTTT.

This clonotype was detected many times. V usage is TRBV11-3 and J usage is TRBJ2-2; D may correspond to TRBD1 or TRBD2 (6 bases each). The germline V gene has CDR1 SGHNT and CDR2 YENEEA. V was trimmed by 2 bases and J by 8 bases, leaving 12 bases between them. The CDR3 spans 14 residues. CDR3 DNA sequence: TGTGCCAGCAGCTTAAGGGGGGCGCCTGGGGAGCTGTTTTTT. This translates into CASSLRGAPGELFF.

This clonotype was recorded many times. V and J are TRBV7-8 and TRBJ2-2; D is possibly TRBD2 (5 bases). Between the trimmed V and J ends, which lost 1 base and 3 bases, there was a span of 9 bases. The CDR3 covers 15 residues. CDR1 and CDR2 (germline): SGHVS, FQNEAQ. DNA for the CDR3: TGTGCCAGCAGCTTAGAGAGAGCGGACACCGGGGAGCTGTTTTTT. Translation gives CASSLERADTGELFF.

This clonotype occurred many times. J is TRBJ2-7 and V is TRBV6-2 or TRBV6-3, with D possibly matching TRBD1 (5 bases). CDR3 length: 13 amino acids. Germline CDR1 reads MNHEY; CDR2 reads SVGEGT. V was clipped by 4 bases and J by 5 bases, with 12 bases between them. The CDR3 nucleotides read TGTGCCAGCAGTTTCGAAGCACAGGACGAGCAGTACTTC. This translates into CASSFEAQDEQYF.

This clonotype came up many times. The chain is built from TRBV6-5 and TRBJ1-5; maybe TRBD1 (6 bases). V was clipped by 8 bases and J by 0 bases, with 11 bases between them. Per the germline V gene, CDR1 is MNHEY and CDR2 is SVGAGI. The CDR3 consists of 14 residues. CDR3 region: CASVGTYSNQPQHF. CDR3 coding DNA: TGTGCCAGCGTTGGGACATATAGCAATCAGCCCCAGCATTTT.

The rearrangement uses TRBV12-3 or TRBV12-4 and TRBJ1-1; D is perhaps TRBD1 (6 bases). V lost 5 bases to trimming and J lost 4 bases, with 14 bases between them. The CDR3 spans 14 residues. In nucleotides, the CDR3 is TGTGCCAGCAGTCCCACACAGGGCTTCACTGAAGCTTTCTTT. Translating gives CASSPTQGFTEAFF.

This clonotype showed up many times. The chain carries TRBV7-2 and TRBJ1-5; D unclear. Per germline, CDR1 SGHTA and CDR2 FQGNSA. V gave up 0 bases and J gave up 6 bases, with 9 bases separating them. The CDR3 runs 14 residues. The CDR3 DNA reads as TGTGCCAGCAGCTTAGCAGGGATCGGTCAGCCCCAGCATTTT. Protein product: CASSLAGIGQPQHF.